Below, 6 T cell receptor beta chains from the same sample are listed, as sequenced in a study of blood T cell repertoires in COVID-19. Some clones are missing from TCRdb's copy, which holds only in-frame ones; the method was immunoSEQ multiplex PCR. The table lists about 51,000 clones, 80% to 85% of them singletons. The sample comprised peripheral blood. The receptors here all came from a human donor with acute or convalescent COVID-19. The donor label of this sample is uncertain.

This rearrangement joins TRBV4-3 to TRBJ1-2, with D uncertain. Germline-derived CDR1 and CDR2 are LGHNA and YSLEER. Trimming took off 0 bases at V and 6 bases at J, with 17 bases between the two ends. The CDR3 runs to 16 residues. CDR3 coding DNA: TGCGCCAGCAGCCAAGATCAGGTACAGATAGAACATGGCTACACCTTC. Encoded protein: CASSQDQVQIEHGYTF.

The V and J genes are TRBV5-4 and TRBJ1-1; 7 nucleotides align to TRBD1. Trimming at V came to 1 base and at J to 7 bases, leaving 7 bases not matched to a gene. CDR1 and CDR2 from the germline V gene are SGHNT and YYREEE (reference sequence). The CDR3 spans 14 residues. The CDR3 DNA follows: TGTGCCAGCAGCTTGATCACAGGGGTGGGTGAAGCTTTCTTT. Protein product: CASSLITGVGEAFF.

V is TRBV7-9 and J is TRBJ2-7; a weak D match, TRBD1 (6 bases). Trimming cost V 5 bases and J 3 bases, with 23 bases left between them. The CDR3 is made up of 17 amino acids. In germline, CDR1 is SEHNR, CDR2 FQNEAQ (reference sequence). CDR3 protein: CASSHHRQVWGFYEQYF. CDR3 sequence (DNA): TGTGCCAGCAGCCACCATAGACAGGTTTGGGGCTTCTACGAGCAGTACTTC.

The V and J genes are TRBV7-9 and TRBJ2-5; D call uncertain. The V gene's germline CDR1 is SEHNR and CDR2 FQNEAQ (reference sequence). The CDR3 totals 14 residues. V was trimmed by 1 base and J by 5 bases, leaving 11 bases between them. The CDR3 sequence: CASSLVGVGETQYF. The CDR3 DNA reads as TGTGCCAGCAGCTTAGTAGGAGTCGGGGAGACCCAGTACTTC.

This chain uses TRBV10-3 with TRBJ1-5, with 12 bases aligning to TRBD1. The ends lost 2 bases at V and 4 bases at J; junction bases unmatched: 3. Germline CDR1 and CDR2: ENHRY and SYGVKD. This CDR3 is 16 amino acids long. The CDR3 reads CAISEGTGGQNQPQHF. CDR3 nucleotides: TGTGCCATCAGTGAGGGGACAGGGGGCCAGAATCAGCCCCAGCATTTT.

The chain's CDR3 is CASGLAGVSKTQYF. CDR3 nucleotide sequence: TGTGCCAGCGGACTAGCGGGAGTTTCCAAGACCCAGTACTTC. The V call is TRBV28, the J call TRBJ2-5, with 13 nucleotides matching TRBD2. The CDR3 loop spans 14 amino acids. V lost 8 bases and J lost 6; bases outside the gene matches: 6. Germline CDR1 is MDHEN and CDR2 is SYDVKM. Combining the CDR3 with reference TRBV28 and TRBJ2-5 gives the whole variable domain DVKVTQSSRYLVKRTGEKVFLECVQDMDHENMFWYRQDPGLGLRLIYFSYDVKMKEKGDIPEGYSVSREKKERFSLILESASTNQTSMYLCASGLAGVSKTQYFGPGTRLLVL.